This T cell receptor beta chain was identified during a study of T cells expressing NK-cell markers. The overall study: In the group of eight sequenced donors, seven were HCMV-seropositive and one was seronegative. Study-wide points: A few donors' CD3+CD56-NKG2C+ cells were dominated by the same clonotypes. In a handful of donors, dominant CD3+CD56+NKG2C+ clones formed about 1.0-7.0% of CD8+ cells.

TCRdb re-called the 5' RACE reads and shows each CDR3 protein once, DNA omitted. The repertoire table contains 130,000 to 150,000 distinct CDR3 sequences. From germline, CDR1 is SGHDT and CDR2 YYEEEE. This CDR3 contains 16 residues. Details on this clonotype: Its antigen is currently unknown.

Material for sequencing was blood T cells: a sorted CD56 or NKG2C T cell subset, CD4+ or CD8+ T cells, or bulk PBMC T cells (not recorded which). The gene calls are TRBV5-6 and TRBJ2-2; TCRdb's assignment of TRBD2 cannot be checked, as there is no DNA. The TCR sequence derives from a man younger than 35 in good health. The CDR3 loop reads CASSLAISSPTGELFF.